This TCR beta chain was captured by sequencing in a study of shared clonotypes between healthy human individuals. General study points: Relative to memory subsets, naive subsets generally showed larger estimated richness. Non-shared clonotypes had lower generation probabilities than clonotypes shared by all four sorted-subset donors.

In the study's own analysis: Quality scores were absent from the junction-only immunoSEQ sequences, so filtering differed. Sequencing was performed with immunoSEQ multiplex PCR; in TCRdb, only in-frame clones are kept and a portion is missing. V and J calls and clone size come straight from that table; D and trimming were deduced from the DNA. The sample includes roughly 2.1 million clones, about 92% seen only once; the top ten take approximately 1.7%. On this clone itself: The antigen remains undetermined.

V was shortened by 3 bases and J by 0 bases, with 6 bases between the two germline ends. Germline V gene sequence: CDR1 SGHAT, CDR2 FQNNGV. The CDR3 length is 14 residues. Naive CD8 cells lacked CD45RO and underwent positive selection for CCR7, leaving out terminally differentiated effector memory CD45RA+ cells. The healthy adult donors were HIV-negative and reported no recent acute infections or vaccinations. The clonotype was recovered from a man younger than 35 in good health. Some clones in this sample may be carry-over from other donors' samples. Sequences were obtained from naive CD8+ T cells from PBMCs. V gene TRBV11-2 combines with J gene TRBJ2-1; D unresolved. The CDR3 is CASSLFTSYNEQFF. The DNA of the CDR3 is TGTGCCAGCAGCTTGTTCACCTCCTACAATGAGCAGTTCTTC.